These 25 T cell receptor beta chains came from one sample sequenced in a study of identical twins. MiXCR was run by TCRdb on the 5' RACE reads, yielding one entry per CDR3 protein. The repertoire has approximately 490,000 distinct CDR3 sequences, approximately 20% of them found once; the top ten carry 0.48%. This same sample was also part of a study on yellow fever vaccine responses in identical twins.

Sequenced: CD4+ T cells sorted from blood. These TCRs come from a woman aged 18 to 35 in good health.

The chain carries TRBV7-8 and TRBJ2-7; 8 bases agree with TRBD1. Germline V lookup: CDR1 SGHVS, CDR2 FQNEAQ. V shed 5 bases and J 6 bases; nucleotides not matched to a gene: 6. There are 13 residues in the CDR3. CDR3 region: CASSPRGRGEQYF. The CDR3 region has the DNA TGTGCCAGCAGCCCCAGGGGGCGCGGCGAGCAGTACTTC.

The chain recombines TRBV19 with TRBJ2-1, with D perhaps TRBD2 (5 bases). Trimming removed 2 bases from V and 4 bases from J, with 9 bases in between. CDR3 length: 14 amino acids. Looked up from germline, CDR1 is LNHDA and CDR2 is SQIVND (reference sequence). The CDR3 region is CASSIPGLYNEQFF. CDR3 bases: TGTGCCAGTAGTATACCAGGACTGTACAATGAGCAGTTCTTC.

This clonotype was seen a handful of times. V is TRBV12-3 or TRBV12-4 and J is TRBJ1-6; D call uncertain. This CDR3 region has 12 residues. V was trimmed by 2 bases and J by 11 bases, leaving 7 bases between them. The CDR3 sequence: CASSLRRTPLHF. The CDR3 bases are TGTGCCAGCAGTTTAAGGAGGACACCCCTCCACTTT.

This clonotype has a handful of counts. This chain joins TRBV7-3 and TRBJ1-6; maybe TRBD1 (5 bases). The V and J ends lost 4 bases and 10 bases respectively, with 17 bases between them. This CDR3 is built from 15 residues. CDR1 and CDR2 (germline): SGHTA, FQGTGA. DNA for the CDR3: TGTGCCAGCAGCTCTGGGGACCCATTACAATCACCCCTCCACTTT. Protein: CASSSGDPLQSPLHF.

This clonotype occurred once. This chain joins TRBV3-1 and TRBJ2-4; TRBD2 is a possible D gene (5 bases). Per germline, CDR1 LGHDT and CDR2 YNNKEL (reference sequence). Deletions cut 1 base from V and 3 bases from J, with 10 bases between. The CDR3 covers 15 residues. CDR3 region: CASSQGLAGKNIQYF. CDR3 sequence (DNA): TGTGCCAGCAGCCAAGGGCTAGCTGGCAAAAACATTCAGTACTTC.

A few counts support this clonotype. The chain links TRBV29-1 to TRBJ2-2; TRBD1 agrees at 9 bases. The CDR3 consists of 15 residues. Germline CDR1 SQVTM, CDR2 ANQGSEA. Unmatched junction bases numbered 2, after V lost 1 base and J lost 2 bases. In nucleotides, the CDR3 is TGCAGCGTTGAAGGGACAGGGGCCAACACCGGGGAGCTGTTTTTT. Protein product: CSVEGTGANTGELFF.

This clonotype has just a few counts. The V and J genes are TRBV14 and TRBJ1-1, with D possibly being TRBD1 (5 bases). Per the germline V gene, CDR1 is SGHDN and CDR2 is FVKESK. Trimming removed 7 bases from V and 1 base from J, with 10 bases in between. This CDR3 is built from 13 residues. CDR3 in amino acids: CASTRQKNTEAFF. DNA of the CDR3: TGTGCCAGCACCAGACAGAAGAACACTGAAGCTTTCTTT.

The chain combines TRBV12-3 or TRBV12-4 with TRBJ2-1; TRBD2 matches 16 bases. After removal of 3 bases from V and 4 bases from J, the junction contained 9 bases not matched to a gene. There are 19 residues in the CDR3. The CDR3 nucleotides read TGTGCCAGCAGTTTGACCGGGACTAGCGGGAGGGCCGGATACAATGAGCAGTTCTTC. Protein: CASSLTGTSGRAGYNEQFF.

The V gene is TRBV25-1, the J gene TRBJ2-3; D remains unclear. Per germline, CDR1 MGHDK and CDR2 SYGVNS. Trimming took 2 bases from V and 4 from J, leaving 10 bases between them. The length of the CDR3 is 14 residues. CDR3 sequence: CASSEPRPPDTQYF. Here the CDR3 DNA reads TGTGCCAGCAGTGAACCTCGGCCTCCAGATACGCAGTATTTT.

V is TRBV5-6 and J is TRBJ2-5; no reliable D call. V shed 3 bases and J shed 2 bases, with 11 bases lying between them. The CDR3 sequence is 14 residues long. The V gene's germline CDR1 is SGHDT and CDR2 YYEEEE. CDR3 in amino acids: CASSSQKTQETQYF. The CDR3 DNA follows: TGTGCCAGCAGCTCACAGAAGACTCAAGAGACCCAGTACTTC.

This clonotype was observed many times. The V call is TRBV12-3 or TRBV12-4, the J call TRBJ2-5, with a possible D match to TRBD1 (6 bases). With 6 bases removed from V and 4 bases from J, the gap between germline ends came to 9 bases. This CDR3 is built from 12 residues. The CDR3 sequence: CASSLQGETQYF. CDR3 bases: TGTGCCAGCAGCCTACAGGGAGAGACCCAGTACTTC.

The chain has TRBV6-1 and TRBJ2-1, with D hard to call. This CDR3 has 13 residues. The germline V gene encodes CDR1 MNHNS and CDR2 SASEGT. V lost 0 bases and J 6 bases, leaving 6 bases between the germline ends. For the CDR3, the DNA is TGTGCCAGCAGTGAAGCAGTGGGCAATGAGCAGTTCTTC. It yields the protein CASSEAVGNEQFF.

The CDR3 sequence is CASSQDRAGASYNEQFF. Here the CDR3 DNA reads TGTGCCAGCAGCCAAGATAGGGCGGGAGCCTCCTACAATGAGCAGTTCTTC. The rearrangement links TRBV4-2 to TRBJ2-1, with 7 positions matching TRBD2. This CDR3 is built from 17 residues. The germline gives CDR1 LGHNA, CDR2 YNFKEQ. V trimming: 0 bases; J trimming: 0 bases; junction bases outside the gene matches: 5.

This clonotype turned up a few times. J is TRBJ2-5 and V is TRBV6-1; unclear D gene. The ends were cut back, 7 bases at V and 2 bases at J, with 14 bases in the middle. The CDR3 has 14 amino acids. CDR1 is MNHNS and CDR2 is SASEGT in the germline V gene. The CDR3 sequence: CASTPVGTQETQYF. CDR3 sequence (DNA): TGTGCCAGCACCCCCGTTGGAACTCAAGAGACCCAGTACTTC.

The chain couples TRBV12-3 or TRBV12-4 to TRBJ2-5, with D possibly matching TRBD2 (5 bases). The length of the CDR3 is 14 residues. Trimming pared 5 bases from V and 4 bases from J, leaving 14 bases between. The CDR3 loop reads CASSLRESRETQYF. CDR3 nucleotides: TGTGCCAGCAGTCTTCGGGAATCGAGAGAGACCCAGTACTTC.

This clonotype was picked up many times. This rearrangement joins TRBV12-3 or TRBV12-4 to TRBJ2-2; TRBD1 aligns across 8 bases. The V and J ends lost 6 bases and 4 bases, in that order; junction bases with no gene match: 4. This CDR3 has 14 amino acids. The CDR3 reads CASRTGAVTGELFF. The DNA for the CDR3 is TGTGCCAGCAGGACAGGGGCGGTCACCGGGGAGCTGTTTTTT.

This clonotype was seen a few times. This chain uses TRBV24-1 with TRBJ2-1, with TRBD2 matching over 9 bases. The length of the CDR3 is 16 residues. V trimming: 1 base; J trimming: 8 bases; junction bases outside the gene matches: 8. The germline gives CDR1 KGHDR, CDR2 SFDVKD. CDR3 bases: TGTGCCACCAGTGATTTTCGTAGCGGGAGCTCTTATGAGCAGTTCTTC. It translates to CATSDFRSGSSYEQFF.

V gene TRBV2 combines with J gene TRBJ2-4; possibly TRBD1 for D (6 bases). Germline V gene sequence: CDR1 SNHLY, CDR2 FYNNEI. The CDR3 contains 13 residues. With 5 bases removed from V and 7 bases from J, the gap between germline ends came to 12 bases. Here the CDR3 DNA reads TGTGCCAGCAGTCGGGACATCAGGAACATTCAGTACTTC. This sequence encodes CASSRDIRNIQYF.

The CDR3 nucleotides are TGTGCCAGCTCTCAACAGGGAGTAGAGACCCAGTACTTC. Its protein is CASSQQGVETQYF. The chain joins TRBV18 to TRBJ2-5, with D perhaps matching TRBD1 (6 bases). The V gene's germline CDR1 is KGHSH and CDR2 LQKENI. V was shortened by 6 bases and J by 4 bases, with 12 bases between the two germline ends. The CDR3 is 13 amino acids.

The V and J genes are TRBV7-9 and TRBJ2-1, with 12 bases aligning to TRBD2. V shed 7 bases and J 9 bases; nucleotides not matched to a gene: 10. The germline V gene has CDR1 SEHNR and CDR2 FQNEAQ (reference sequence). The CDR3 sequence is 15 residues long. CDR3 residues: CASNGLAGGPGEQFF. DNA for the CDR3: TGTGCCAGCAACGGGCTAGCGGGAGGGCCGGGTGAGCAGTTCTTC.

The V and J genes are TRBV14 and TRBJ2-1; no clear D. The CDR3 contains 14 residues. V was clipped by 7 bases and J by 6 bases, with 16 bases between them. The V gene's germline CDR1 is SGHDN and CDR2 FVKESK. The CDR3 nucleotides read TGTGCCAGCACCCCAAGAGGTGTGGTCAATGAGCAGTTCTTC. It is translated as CASTPRGVVNEQFF.

For this clonotype: One end of the junction fails to match germline, which may point to a read error. This chain joins TRBV5-1 and TRBJ1-4; D remains unclear. CDR3 size: 13 residues. The germline CDR1 and CDR2 sequences are SGHRS and YFSETQ. CDR3 sequence (DNA): TGCGCCAGCAGCGGGGTGCCTAATGAAAGACTGTTTTTT. This gives the protein CASSGVPNERLFF.

This clonotype has only a few counts. The chain links TRBV28 to TRBJ1-2; no reliable D call. The germline gives CDR1 MDHEN, CDR2 SYDVKM. This CDR3 has 16 residues. The V gene lost 2 bases and the J gene lost 2 bases, with 15 bases spanning the gap. The DNA for the CDR3 is TGTGCCAGCAGTTTAGTAAGCCGGGGATTAAACTATGGCTACACCTTC. Translated: CASSLVSRGLNYGYTF.

This clonotype was detected a few times. This chain links TRBV12-3 or TRBV12-4 with TRBJ1-2, with D perhaps matching TRBD1 (5 bases). The V end lost 2 bases, the J end lost 8 bases, and 15 bases lay between the germline ends. The CDR3 has 14 amino acids. CDR3 loop: CASSLNNNQGGYTF. The CDR3, as DNA: TGTGCCAGCAGTTTAAATAACAATCAGGGAGGCTACACCTTC.

This clonotype turned up a few times. The chain combines TRBV10-2 with TRBJ2-3, with D perhaps being TRBD1 or TRBD2 (5 bases each). V was pared by 6 bases and J by 1 base, with 17 bases between. Germline V lookup: CDR1 WSHSY, CDR2 SAAADI. The length of the CDR3 is 16 residues. The CDR3 loop reads CASRDQQAGRTDTQYF. The DNA of the CDR3 is TGCGCCAGCAGGGACCAACAGGCGGGCCGCACAGATACGCAGTATTTT.